The next 24 T cell receptor beta chains were all read from a single sample in a study of T cells in Graves' hyperthyroidism and ophthalmopathy. There were TCR beta CDR3 regions amplified from RNA transcripts. HTBI primers were employed in a first-round RT-PCR of the TCR CDR3. TCRdb processed the multiplex PCR reads anew with MiXCR; each CDR3 protein has one entry. The table has 270,000 or so distinct CDR3 sequences, 20% to 25% seen once; the top ten hold more than 25%. Specimen: blood. The origin of the receptors is a man aged 35 to 55 with Graves' hyperthyroidism that later progressed to Graves' ophthalmopathy.

The CDR3 is CASRAAGQGDIQYF. The CDR3 DNA follows: TGTGCCAGCAGGGCAGCGGGACAGGGGGACATTCAGTACTTC. The gene calls are TRBV28 and TRBJ2-4; 11 nucleotides match TRBD1. The CDR3 length is 14 residues. V lost 6 bases and J lost 8; bases outside the gene matches: 6. Germline V lookup: CDR1 MDHEN, CDR2 SYDVKM.

The chain combines TRBV4-1 with TRBJ2-2; 8 bases are shared with TRBD2. Germline V gives CDR1 MGHRA, CDR2 YSYEKL. After removal of 3 bases from V and 4 bases from J, the junction contained 13 bases not matched to a gene. This CDR3 spans 18 amino acids. CDR3 bases: TGCGCCAGCAGCCATGAACCTTTAGCGGGATTGAGCACCGGGGAGCTGTTTTTT. It translates to CASSHEPLAGLSTGELFF.

The rearrangement links TRBV2 to TRBJ2-7; 13 bases agree with TRBD2. Trimming removed 6 bases from V and 4 bases from J; junction bases left unmatched: 6. The germline V gene has CDR1 SNHLY and CDR2 FYNNEI. The CDR3 sequence is 15 residues long. CDR3 coding DNA: TGTGCCAGCAGGGAGACTAGCGGGAGGTTTTACGAGCAGTACTTC. Amino acid sequence: CASRETSGRFYEQYF.

This clonotype was seen many times. The CDR3 nucleotides read TGTGCCACCAGCCTAAGGGCCCACAGTGCGAACACTGAAGCTTTCTTT. It translates to CATSLRAHSANTEAFF. The rearrangement uses TRBV15 and TRBJ1-1; D unresolved. V was pared by 5 bases and J by 1 base, with 17 bases between. The CDR3 runs to 16 residues. Germline loops: CDR1 LNHNV, CDR2 YYDKDF (reference sequence).

In this sample, this clonotype turned up many times. V and J are TRBV5-1 and TRBJ1-1; 12 bases align to TRBD1. V trimming: 0 bases; J trimming: 1 base; junction bases outside the gene matches: 4. This CDR3 contains 17 residues. Germline V gene lookup returns CDR1 SGHRS and CDR2 YFSETQ. CDR3 coding DNA: TGCGCCAGCAGCTTGGAGGGACAGGGGGCGCGGAACACTGAAGCTTTCTTT. This codes for CASSLEGQGARNTEAFF.

This clonotype has a count of ten or more. V and J are TRBV11-3 and TRBJ1-1; TRBD1 is a possible D gene (5 bases). Germline-derived CDR1 and CDR2 are SGHNT and YENEEA. The CDR3 spans 13 residues. V was cut by 1 base and J by 7 bases, with 10 bases left in between. The CDR3, as DNA: TGTGCCAGCAGCTTAGGGGGCCAGGGTGAAGCTTTCTTT. Amino acid sequence: CASSLGGQGEAFF.

The gene calls are TRBV7-2 and TRBJ2-2, with a tentative D call TRBD1 (6 bases). From germline, CDR1 is SGHTA and CDR2 FQGNSA. This CDR3 contains 15 residues. V lost 1 base and J 7 bases, leaving 13 bases between the germline ends. The CDR3 here is CASSLGFRTVGELFF. The CDR3 DNA reads as TGTGCCAGCAGCTTAGGATTTCGGACAGTCGGGGAGCTGTTTTTT.

This clonotype was seen many times. The chain links TRBV28 to TRBJ1-5; possible D gene TRBD1, 5 bases. The CDR3 is 15 amino acids. Germline loops: CDR1 MDHEN, CDR2 SYDVKM. Trimming removed 3 bases from V and 6 bases from J, with 15 bases in between. CDR3 sequence: CASSLIGAGVQPQHF. CDR3 nucleotides: TGTGCCAGCAGTTTGATAGGGGCGGGAGTTCAGCCCCAGCATTTT.

This clonotype was detected many times. The genes are TRBV5-1 and TRBJ2-2, with D possibly being TRBD1 (5 bases). Trimming left V 0 bases short and J 5 bases short, with 8 bases between. The CDR3 is made up of 14 amino acids. Germline CDR1 and CDR2: SGHRS and YFSETQ. The CDR3 DNA sequence: TGCGCCAGCAGCTTGGAGGGGCGGACCGGGGAGCTGTTTTTT. Protein: CASSLEGRTGELFF.

This clonotype occurred many times. Sequence at one end of the junction differs from germline and may be a read error. The chain has TRBV6-1 and TRBJ2-7, with TRBD2 matching over 8 bases. Germline lookup yields CDR1 MNHNS and CDR2 SASEGT. This CDR3 is 16 amino acids long. This CDR3 reads CASSEGLVIFPYGQYF. The CDR3 nucleotides read TGTGCCAGCAGTGAGGGACTAGTGATTTTCCCCTACGGGCAGTACTTC.

This clonotype appeared many times. The V gene is TRBV6-2 or TRBV6-3, the J gene TRBJ2-4; 12 bases fit TRBD2. Trimming took 8 bases from V and 1 from J; bases not matched to a gene: 12. Germline lookup yields CDR1 MNHEY and CDR2 SVGEGT. CDR3 size: 18 residues. The CDR3 bases are TGTGCCAGCCGAAGAAGGACTAGCGGGGACTTGGCCAAAAACATTCAGTACTTC. Its translation: CASRRRTSGDLAKNIQYF.

The rearrangement joins TRBV20-1 to TRBJ2-7, with D maybe TRBD2 (5 bases). CDR3 length: 14 amino acids. Trimming removed 0 bases from V and 3 bases from J, with 12 bases in between. Germline V gene lookup returns CDR1 DFQATT and CDR2 SNEGSKA (reference sequence). CDR3 nucleotides: TGCAGTGCTAGAGATATCGGAGGAGGCTACGAGCAGTACTTC. It encodes CSARDIGGGYEQYF.

In its sample, this clonotype was seen many times. V and J are TRBV2 and TRBJ2-5, with D possibly matching TRBD1 (6 bases). V shed 8 bases and J shed 1 base, with 11 bases lying between them. This CDR3 has 13 amino acids. Germline V gives CDR1 SNHLY, CDR2 FYNNEI. CDR3 in amino acids: CASPGALQETQYF. DNA for the CDR3: TGTGCCAGCCCAGGGGCACTCCAAGAGACCCAGTACTTC.

This clonotype showed up just a few times. The V gene is TRBV6-2 or TRBV6-3, the J gene TRBJ2-7, with TRBD2 identical over 10 bases. This CDR3 spans 15 amino acids. Per the germline V gene, CDR1 is MNHEY and CDR2 is SVGEGT. V lost 2 bases to trimming and J lost 4 bases; unmatched junction nucleotides: 5. The CDR3 bases are TGTGCCAGCAGTTACGGGGCTAGCGGGAGTTACGAGCAGTACTTC. Amino acids: CASSYGASGSYEQYF.

The chain carries TRBV6-1 and TRBJ1-2, with D uncertain. CDR3 length: 16 amino acids. Trimming shortened V by 2 bases and J by 8 bases, and 21 bases separated the two germline ends. Germline assignment: CDR1 MNHNS and CDR2 SASEGT. CDR3 bases: TGTGCCAGCAGTGAAACGTCCGGCCAAACGAGAGGGGGCTACACCTTC. Translating gives CASSETSGQTRGGYTF.

This clonotype was detected only a few times. The V gene is TRBV3-1, the J gene TRBJ2-7; TRBD2 aligns across 8 bases. This CDR3 has 16 residues. V gave up 0 bases and J gave up 1 base; unmatched junction bases: 5. Germline CDR1 reads LGHDT; CDR2 reads YNNKEL (reference sequence). The CDR3 is CASSQDTTSVSYEQYF. For the CDR3, the DNA is TGTGCCAGCAGCCAAGATACGACTAGCGTATCCTACGAGCAGTACTTC.

This clonotype has ten or more counts. The chain joins TRBV20-1 to TRBJ2-5; D may correspond to TRBD1 or TRBD2 (6 bases each). CDR1 is DFQATT, CDR2 SNEGSKA, per germline (reference sequence). The CDR3 loop spans 13 amino acids. Deletions cut 2 bases from V and 5 bases from J, with 12 bases between. The CDR3 DNA is TGCAGTGCTAGATTGGGGGGCCGCGAGACCCAGTACTTC. Translated: CSARLGGRETQYF.

This clonotype was counted ten times or more. This chain joins TRBV5-1 and TRBJ1-1; D unclear. The V end was cut by 4 bases, the J end by 4 bases, with 11 bases between. The germline CDR1 and CDR2 sequences are SGHRS and YFSETQ. The CDR3 has 13 amino acids. CDR3 sequence reads: CASSVERATEAFF. The CDR3 nucleotides read TGCGCCAGCAGCGTGGAGAGAGCCACTGAAGCTTTCTTT.

The chain carries TRBV4-2 and TRBJ2-5, with D unresolved. This CDR3 is built from 13 residues. Germline lookup yields CDR1 LGHNA and CDR2 YNFKEQ. V was shortened by 0 bases and J by 4 bases, with 6 bases between the two germline ends. The CDR3 region is CASSQESLETQYF. DNA of the CDR3: TGTGCCAGCAGCCAAGAATCCCTAGAGACCCAGTACTTC.

This clonotype was counted at least ten times. V is TRBV7-9 and J is TRBJ2-7, with D unresolved. The CDR3 spans 11 residues. V dropped 1 base and J dropped 6 bases, with 4 bases sitting between them. Germline V gene sequence: CDR1 SEHNR, CDR2 FQNEAQ (reference sequence). CDR3 residues: CASSLGPEQYF. In nucleotides, the CDR3 is TGTGCCAGCAGCTTAGGGCCCGAGCAGTACTTC.

V usage is TRBV3-1 and J usage is TRBJ2-2, with 8 nucleotides matching TRBD1. Germline values: CDR1 LGHDT, CDR2 YNNKEL (reference sequence). The trim removed 1 base at V and 9 bases at J, leaving 7 bases unmatched. The CDR3 sequence is 15 residues long. CDR3 nucleotides: TGTGCCAGCAGCCAAGGACAGGGGCCATACCGGGAGCTGTTTTTT. It is translated as CASSQGQGPYRELFF.

The chain couples TRBV6-5 to TRBJ1-1; tentatively, D is TRBD1 (5 bases). The CDR3 extends over 13 amino acids. CDR1 is MNHEY, CDR2 SVGAGI, per germline. V lost 2 bases and J 6 bases, leaving 10 bases between the germline ends. The CDR3, as DNA: TGTGCCAGCAGTTACCCGGGGGGGGCTGAAGCTTTCTTT. Its translation: CASSYPGGAEAFF.

There are many counts of this clonotype. V usage is TRBV20-1 and J usage is TRBJ2-4; D may correspond to TRBD1 or TRBD2 (5 bases each). Trimming took off 6 bases at V and 0 bases at J, with 15 bases between the two ends. This CDR3 is built from 15 residues. From germline, CDR1 is DFQATT and CDR2 SNEGSKA (reference sequence). The CDR3 reads CSAEFGGSAKNIQYF. The CDR3, as DNA: TGCAGTGCCGAATTTGGGGGATCAGCCAAAAACATTCAGTACTTC.

The table lists this clonotype with many counts. CDR3 DNA sequence: TGTGCCAGCATAGAACCTCTCCGGTACGAGCAGTACTTC. It is translated as CASIEPLRYEQYF. The gene calls are TRBV6-1 and TRBJ2-7; D uncertain. The V end was cut by 7 bases, the J end by 4 bases, with 14 bases between. The CDR3 covers 13 residues. CDR1 MNHNS and CDR2 SASEGT come from the germline V gene.